These T cell receptor beta chains were read from a single sample in a study of T-cell reconstitution after alpha-beta-depleted transplantation in children. TCRdb processed the PCR reads anew with MiXCR; each CDR3 protein has one entry. The sample carries under 300,000 distinct CDR3 sequences, about 9.9% recorded once. The source was peripheral blood, collected 180 days after TCRalphabeta/CD19-depleted stem cell transplant. All receptors derive from a male patient aged 2-9 years who had a stem cell transplant for chronic granulomatous disease, so the T cells may come from the graft donor. CDR3s include the opening cysteine and the closing phenylalanine or tryptophan. D genes are given only for firm matches. Not all rows give a size; the values are once, few, many and, for expanded clones, a class.

v_gene: TRBV12-3/TRBV12-4; d_gene: .; j_gene: TRBJ2-1; abundance: many; CDR3aa: CASRWGNEQFF; CDR3nt: TGTGCCAGCAGGTGGGGGAATGAGCAGTTCTTC
v_gene: TRBV12-3/TRBV12-4; d_gene: TRBD1; j_gene: TRBJ1-6; abundance: many; CDR3aa: CASSSFQGANSPLHF; CDR3nt: TGTGCCAGCAGTTCATTCCAGGGGGCAAATTCACCCCTCCACTTT
v_gene: TRBV20-1; d_gene: .; j_gene: TRBJ2-5; abundance: many; CDR3aa: CSALWGTDKVETQYF; CDR3nt: TGCAGTGCACTTTGGGGCACAGACAAGGTAGAGACCCAGTACTTC
v_gene: TRBV7-2; d_gene: TRBD2; j_gene: TRBJ2-3; abundance: many; CDR3aa: CASSFSGGSDTQYF; CDR3nt: TGTGCCAGCAGCTTTAGCGGGGGCTCAGATACGCAGTATTTT
v_gene: TRBV28; d_gene: .; j_gene: TRBJ2-7; abundance: many; CDR3aa: CASRGPFEQYF; CDR3nt: TGTGCCAGCCGGGGCCCCTTCGAGCAGTACTTC
v_gene: TRBV18; d_gene: TRBD1; j_gene: TRBJ2-7; abundance: many; CDR3aa: CASSQGQGEQYF; CDR3nt: TGTGCCAGCTCACAAGGACAGGGTGAGCAGTACTTC
v_gene: TRBV12-3/TRBV12-4; d_gene: TRBD1; j_gene: TRBJ1-2; abundance: .; CDR3aa: CASRPVTGKLVTGYTF; CDR3nt: TGTGCCAGCAGGCCGGTGACAGGGAAGCTAGTGACTGGCTACACCTTC
v_gene: TRBV2; d_gene: .; j_gene: TRBJ1-6; abundance: many; CDR3aa: CASSEAGSPLHF; CDR3nt: TGTGCCAGCAGTGAAGCTGGATCACCCCTCCACTTT
v_gene: TRBV5-5; d_gene: .; j_gene: TRBJ1-2; abundance: many; CDR3aa: CASSLGALFYGYTF; CDR3nt: TGTGCCAGCAGCTTGGGGGCCTTATTCTATGGCTACACCTTC
v_gene: TRBV28; d_gene: TRBD1; j_gene: TRBJ1-5; abundance: .; CDR3aa: CASSFRGQGRANQPQHF; CDR3nt: TGTGCCAGCAGTTTCAGGGGACAGGGTCGGGCCAATCAGCCCCAGCATTTT
v_gene: TRBV7-3; d_gene: .; j_gene: TRBJ2-1; abundance: many; CDR3aa: CASSSVAGASGNEQFF; CDR3nt: TGTGCCAGCAGCTCAGTTGCCGGGGCCAGCGGGAATGAGCAGTTCTTC
v_gene: TRBV6-2/TRBV6-3; d_gene: .; j_gene: TRBJ2-1; abundance: many; CDR3aa: CASSYLLGLANNEQFF; CDR3nt: TGTGCCAGCAGTTACCTTCTTGGGCTAGCCAACAATGAGCAGTTCTTC
v_gene: TRBV6-5; d_gene: .; j_gene: TRBJ2-2; abundance: many; CDR3aa: CASSYSDYSNTGELFF; CDR3nt: TGTGCCAGCAGTTACTCGGACTACTCGAACACCGGGGAGCTGTTTTTT
v_gene: TRBV11-2; d_gene: .; j_gene: TRBJ1-6; abundance: many; CDR3aa: CASSLVGRRSYNSPLHF; CDR3nt: TGTGCCAGCAGCTTAGTGGGACGTCGCTCCTATAATTCACCCCTCCACTTT
v_gene: TRBV7-2; d_gene: .; j_gene: TRBJ2-3; abundance: many; CDR3aa: CASRASGDTQYF; CDR3nt: TGTGCCAGCAGGGCCAGCGGAGATACGCAGTATTTT
v_gene: TRBV18; d_gene: .; j_gene: TRBJ2-5; abundance: .; CDR3aa: CASSPRQKQETQYF; CDR3nt: TGTGCCAGCTCCCCGCGGCAGAAACAAGAGACCCAGTACTTC
v_gene: TRBV18; d_gene: .; j_gene: TRBJ1-6; abundance: .; CDR3aa: CASSLLGTAELNSPLHF; CDR3nt: TGTGCCAGCTCACTCCTTGGCACAGCTGAACTGAATTCACCCCTCCACTTT
v_gene: TRBV11-2; d_gene: .; j_gene: TRBJ1-3; abundance: many; CDR3aa: CASSLQGFGNTIYF; CDR3nt: TGTGCCAGCAGCTTACAGGGGTTCGGAAACACCATATATTTT
v_gene: TRBV20-1; d_gene: .; j_gene: TRBJ2-3; abundance: many; CDR3aa: CSASTGASTDTQYF; CDR3nt: TGCAGTGCATCGACCGGCGCGAGCACAGATACGCAGTATTTT
v_gene: TRBV19; d_gene: .; j_gene: TRBJ2-2; abundance: .; CDR3aa: CAVQIGPKNTGELFF; CDR3nt: TGTGCCGTTCAGATAGGGCCGAAGAACACCGGGGAGCTGTTTTTT
v_gene: TRBV6-1; d_gene: .; j_gene: TRBJ2-3; abundance: many; CDR3aa: CASSDLASTDTQYF; CDR3nt: TGTGCCAGCAGCGATCTAGCGAGCACAGATACGCAGTATTTT
v_gene: TRBV7-3; d_gene: .; j_gene: TRBJ2-1; abundance: many; CDR3aa: CASSLFGGEQFF; CDR3nt: TGTGCCAGCAGCTTGTTTGGGGGTGAGCAGTTCTTC
v_gene: TRBV12-3/TRBV12-4; d_gene: TRBD2; j_gene: TRBJ2-1; abundance: many; CDR3aa: CASSAGLAGGPYNEQFF; CDR3nt: TGTGCCAGCAGTGCTGGACTAGCGGGAGGTCCATACAATGAGCAGTTCTTC
v_gene: TRBV9; d_gene: .; j_gene: TRBJ1-2; abundance: many; CDR3aa: CASSVAPHRPFPYGYTF; CDR3nt: TGTGCCAGCAGCGTGGCGCCCCATCGACCCTTTCCCTATGGCTACACCTTC
v_gene: TRBV28; d_gene: TRBD1; j_gene: TRBJ1-6; abundance: few; CDR3aa: CASSLRDRASSYNSPLHF; CDR3nt: TGTGCCAGCAGTTTACGGGACAGGGCGAGCTCCTATAATTCACCCCTCCACTTT
v_gene: TRBV12-3/TRBV12-4; d_gene: .; j_gene: TRBJ2-3; abundance: many; CDR3aa: CASSLIGTQYF; CDR3nt: TGTGCCAGCAGTTTAATTGGTACGCAGTATTTT
v_gene: TRBV12-3/TRBV12-4; d_gene: TRBD2; j_gene: TRBJ2-1; abundance: .; CDR3aa: CASSLVLGGVDYNEQFF; CDR3nt: TGTGCCAGCAGTTTAGTCCTCGGGGGGGTGGACTACAATGAGCAGTTCTTC
v_gene: TRBV27; d_gene: TRBD1; j_gene: TRBJ1-3; abundance: many; CDR3aa: CASSSQGDTIYF; CDR3nt: TGTGCCAGCAGTTCGCAGGGGGACACCATATATTTT
v_gene: TRBV5-1; d_gene: TRBD2; j_gene: TRBJ2-1; abundance: many; CDR3aa: CASGLAGGLSSYNEQFF; CDR3nt: TGCGCCAGCGGCCTAGCGGGGGGCTTGAGCTCCTACAATGAGCAGTTCTTC
v_gene: TRBV20-1; d_gene: .; j_gene: TRBJ2-7; abundance: many; CDR3aa: CSATRTVGYEQYF; CDR3nt: TGCAGTGCAACCCGGACAGTCGGCTACGAGCAGTACTTC
v_gene: TRBV5-6; d_gene: .; j_gene: TRBJ1-6; abundance: many; CDR3aa: CASSLSGEGFISPLHF; CDR3nt: TGTGCCAGCAGCCTCTCGGGAGAGGGGTTTATATCACCCCTCCACTTT
v_gene: TRBV4-1; d_gene: TRBD1; j_gene: TRBJ2-7; abundance: many; CDR3aa: CASSQAPGQVVLRHYEQYF; CDR3nt: TGCGCCAGCAGCCAAGCTCCGGGACAGGTCGTCCTCCGGCACTACGAGCAGTACTTC
v_gene: TRBV6-6; d_gene: .; j_gene: TRBJ1-6; abundance: many; CDR3aa: CASLYGDSPLHF; CDR3nt: TGTGCCAGCCTGTATGGGGATTCACCCCTCCACTTT
v_gene: TRBV9; d_gene: TRBD2; j_gene: TRBJ2-2; abundance: many; CDR3aa: CASSVLAGDTGELFF; CDR3nt: TGTGCCAGCAGCGTGTTAGCGGGAGACACCGGGGAGCTGTTTTTT
v_gene: TRBV20-1; d_gene: .; j_gene: TRBJ2-1; abundance: many; CDR3aa: CSVGSPGVGYNEQFF; CDR3nt: TGCAGTGTAGGGTCACCGGGAGTGGGTTACAATGAGCAGTTCTTC
v_gene: TRBV7-8; d_gene: .; j_gene: TRBJ2-1; abundance: many; CDR3aa: CASSRLGEQFF; CDR3nt: TGTGCCAGCAGCAGACTGGGTGAGCAGTTCTTC
v_gene: TRBV18; d_gene: TRBD1; j_gene: TRBJ2-7; abundance: .; CDR3aa: CASSPRDRAYEQYF; CDR3nt: TGTGCCAGCTCACCACGAGACAGGGCCTACGAGCAGTACTTC
v_gene: TRBV5-1; d_gene: TRBD2; j_gene: TRBJ2-2; abundance: many; CDR3aa: CASSLPSLAGGNTGELFF; CDR3nt: TGCGCCAGCAGCTTGCCTTCTCTAGCGGGAGGTAACACCGGGGAGCTGTTTTTT
v_gene: TRBV12-3/TRBV12-4; d_gene: TRBD2; j_gene: TRBJ2-2; abundance: .; CDR3aa: CASRKGLAGDSATGELFF; CDR3nt: TGTGCCAGCAGAAAGGGACTAGCGGGAGATTCTGCCACCGGGGAGCTGTTTTTT
v_gene: TRBV7-2; d_gene: .; j_gene: TRBJ1-2; abundance: many; CDR3aa: CASSLAGAGYGYTF; CDR3nt: TGTGCCAGCAGCTTGGCAGGGGCAGGCTATGGCTACACCTTC
v_gene: TRBV7-2; d_gene: TRBD2; j_gene: TRBJ2-3; abundance: many; CDR3aa: CASSYSGGRTDTQYF; CDR3nt: TGTGCCAGCAGCTATAGCGGGGGGCGCACAGATACGCAGTATTTT
v_gene: TRBV29-1; d_gene: .; j_gene: TRBJ1-2; abundance: many; CDR3aa: CSVESLGGRLANYGYTF; CDR3nt: TGCAGCGTTGAGTCTCTGGGTGGTCGATTGGCTAACTATGGCTACACCTTC
v_gene: TRBV7-2; d_gene: .; j_gene: TRBJ2-7; abundance: many; CDR3aa: CASSAGQLFYEQYF; CDR3nt: TGTGCCAGCAGTGCCGGACAGCTCTTCTACGAGCAGTACTTC
v_gene: TRBV11-2; d_gene: .; j_gene: TRBJ2-7; abundance: many; CDR3aa: CASSEGYYEQYF; CDR3nt: TGTGCCAGCAGCGAGGGTTACTACGAGCAGTACTTC
v_gene: TRBV7-2; d_gene: TRBD2; j_gene: TRBJ2-1; abundance: many; CDR3aa: CASSSGTYNEQFF; CDR3nt: TGTGCCAGCAGCAGCGGGACCTACAATGAGCAGTTCTTC
v_gene: TRBV7-2; d_gene: TRBD1; j_gene: TRBJ2-7; abundance: many; CDR3aa: CASSLAGQGAAIYEQYF; CDR3nt: TGTGCCAGCAGCTTAGCGGGACAGGGGGCTGCTATCTACGAGCAGTACTTC
v_gene: TRBV30; d_gene: .; j_gene: TRBJ2-2; abundance: few; CDR3aa: CAWENRGAGTGELFF; CDR3nt: TGTGCCTGGGAAAATCGGGGGGCCGGCACCGGGGAGCTGTTTTTT
v_gene: TRBV29-1; d_gene: .; j_gene: TRBJ1-1; abundance: many; CDR3aa: CSVDHRTANTEAFF; CDR3nt: TGCAGCGTTGATCATCGGACAGCTAACACTGAAGCTTTCTTT